Listed below are T cell receptor beta chains from one sample, sequenced in a study of blood T cell repertoires in COVID-19. Sequenced by immunoSEQ multiplex PCR; TCRdb stores in-frame clones only, minus some. Among approximately 210,000 clones listed, around 88% were seen once. Source material: peripheral blood. Receptors were obtained from a man younger than 35 with active or convalescent COVID-19. CDR3s leave out the opening cysteine and the closing phenylalanine or tryptophan.

V	J	CDR3
TRBV6-5	TRBJ1-1	ASSLQGMTEAF
TRBV28	TRBJ1-3	ASSSGTTTGNTIY
TRBV5-4	TRBJ2-1	ASRYGQPTDPYNEQF
TRBV5-1	TRBJ2-5	ASSLVQGRETQY
TRBV30	TRBJ2-5	AWDTGTSAQETQY
TRBV5-6	TRBJ2-5	ASSSAPSAEETQY
TRBV7-2	TRBJ2-4	ASSLVRRELGGNIQY
TRBV12-3/TRBV12-4	TRBJ1-5	ASSLGDGQPQH
TRBV2	TRBJ2-5	ASSDQKGETQY
TRBV12-3/TRBV12-4	TRBJ2-7	ASMGDSSYEQY
TRBV2	TRBJ1-4	ASRILEKLF
TRBV10-3	TRBJ1-2	ASNGRDKDYGYT
TRBV2	TRBJ1-5	ASSDGELNQPQH
TRBV6-5	TRBJ1-3	ASSPPGSGNTIY
TRBV27	TRBJ1-5	ASSKIQGSGSNQPQH
TRBV14	TRBJ2-5	ASSQTLTGPRETQY
TRBV7-9	TRBJ1-5	ASSLGTGDQPQH
TRBV2	TRBJ2-7	ASSEKAGSPLEQY
TRBV20-1	TRBJ1-5	SASTGIYSNQPQH
TRBV14	TRBJ1-1	ASSPYYDGTEAF
TRBV10-2	TRBJ2-2	ASSEVGGTGELF
TRBV25-1	TRBJ1-2	ASSDWGQGADGYT
TRBV5-1	TRBJ2-1	ASSFVPGRENEQF
TRBV24-1	TRBJ2-1	ATSENPTEMRTSYNEQF
TRBV13	TRBJ1-4	ASSLGQGTNEKLF
TRBV27	TRBJ2-1	ASSLRRVVSEQF
TRBV3-1/TRBV3-2	TRBJ1-1	ASSQDAGTGAF